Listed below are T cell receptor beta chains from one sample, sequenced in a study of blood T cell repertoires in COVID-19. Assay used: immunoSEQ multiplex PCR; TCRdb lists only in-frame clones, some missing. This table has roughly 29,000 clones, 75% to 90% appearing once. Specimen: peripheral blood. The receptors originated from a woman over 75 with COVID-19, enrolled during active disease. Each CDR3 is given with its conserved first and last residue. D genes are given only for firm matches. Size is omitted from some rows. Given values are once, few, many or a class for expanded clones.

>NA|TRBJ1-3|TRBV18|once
CASSPFAPDFSGNTIYF
TGTGCCAGCTCACCTTTCGCCCCAGACTTCTCTGGAAACACCATATATTTT
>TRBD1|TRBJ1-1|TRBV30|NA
CAWSIGGSAEAFF
TGTGCCTGGAGTATAGGGGGCTCGGCTGAAGCTTTCTTT
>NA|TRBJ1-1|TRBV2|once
CASSEARQNTEAFF
TGTGCCAGCAGTGAAGCCCGACAGAACACTGAAGCTTTCTTT
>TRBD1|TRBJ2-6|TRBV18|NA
CASSPIQGIGGSGANVLTF
TGTGCCAGCTCACCAATACAGGGGATTGGGGGCTCTGGGGCCAACGTCCTGACTTTC
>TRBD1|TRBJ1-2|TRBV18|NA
CASSKDRMNYGYTF
TGTGCCAGCTCAAAGGACAGGATGAACTATGGCTACACCTTC
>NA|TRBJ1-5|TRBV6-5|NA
CASSYTLRQPQHF
TGTGCCAGCAGTTACACGTTGCGTCAGCCCCAGCATTTT
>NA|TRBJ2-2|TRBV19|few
CASRYAPLQGGGELFF
TGTGCCAGTCGATACGCCCCCCTACAGGGCGGAGGGGAGCTGTTTTTT
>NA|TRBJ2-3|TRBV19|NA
CASSMSGTGRTDTQYF
TGTGCCAGTAGTATGTCCGGTACAGGTAGGACAGATACGCAGTATTTT
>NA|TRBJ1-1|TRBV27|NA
CASSLTGANTEAFF
TGTGCCAGCAGTTTAACAGGAGCGAACACTGAAGCTTTCTTT
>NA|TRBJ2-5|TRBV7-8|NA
CASRVRQGFQETQYF
TGTGCCAGCAGGGTCAGGCAGGGGTTCCAAGAGACCCAGTACTTC
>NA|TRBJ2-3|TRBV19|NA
CASSISFSRTDTQYF
TGTGCCAGTAGTATCTCGTTCTCCCGCACAGATACGCAGTATTTT
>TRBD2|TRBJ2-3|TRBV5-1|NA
CASSLAGTSGADTQYF
TGCGCCAGCAGCTTGGCGGGGACTAGCGGGGCAGATACGCAGTATTTT
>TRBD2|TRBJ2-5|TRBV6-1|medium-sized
CASSEEAGGQETQYF
TGTGCCAGCAGTGAAGAAGCGGGGGGCCAGGAGACCCAGTACTTC
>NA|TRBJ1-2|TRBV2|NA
CASSESRNTF
TGTGCCAGCAGTGAATCGCGGAACACCTTC
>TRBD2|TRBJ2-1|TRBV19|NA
CASSRRRGLASLSAENEQFF
TGTGCCAGTAGTAGGCGCCGGGGACTAGCCTCGTTGTCGGCTGAGAATGAGCAGTTCTTC
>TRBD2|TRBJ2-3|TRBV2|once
CASSDKRGVGDTQYF
TGTGCCAGCAGTGATAAGCGGGGGGTTGGAGATACGCAGTATTTT
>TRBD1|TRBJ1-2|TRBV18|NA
CASSPIPGQGTTDYGYTF
TGTGCCAGCTCACCTATACCGGGACAGGGGACTACCGACTATGGCTACACCTTC
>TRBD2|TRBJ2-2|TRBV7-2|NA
CASSLGASGGTGELFF
TGTGCCAGCAGCTTGGGGGCTAGCGGGGGAACCGGGGAGCTGTTTTTT
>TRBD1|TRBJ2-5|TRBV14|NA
CASSPWTGGGVQETQYF
TGTGCCAGCAGCCCGTGGACAGGGGGGGGAGTCCAAGAGACCCAGTACTTC
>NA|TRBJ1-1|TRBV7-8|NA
CASSLEATESTEAFF
TGTGCCAGCAGCTTGGAGGCCACCGAAAGCACTGAAGCTTTCTTT
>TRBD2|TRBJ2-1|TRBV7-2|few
CATRSGGSYNEQFF
TGTGCCACCAGGAGCGGGGGGTCCTACAATGAGCAGTTCTTC
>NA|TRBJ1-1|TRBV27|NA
CASSSGLPNTEAFF
TGTGCCAGCAGTTCAGGACTACCGAACACTGAAGCTTTCTTT
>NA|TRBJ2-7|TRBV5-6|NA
CASSLVSSPSEQYF
TGTGCCAGCAGCTTGGTCTCTTCTCCCTCCGAGCAGTACTTC
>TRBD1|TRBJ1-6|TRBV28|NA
CASSLWGTGGRSYNSPLHF
TGTGCCAGCAGTTTATGGGGGACAGGGGGACGGTCCTATAATTCACCCCTCCACTTT
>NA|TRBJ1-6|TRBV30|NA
CAWSVRGADKSPLHF
TGTGCCTGGAGTGTACGGGGGGCTGATAAATCACCCCTCCACTTT
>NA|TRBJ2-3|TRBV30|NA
CAWTRGGLDGTDTQYF
TGTGCCTGGACCCGCGGGGGCCTGGATGGCACAGATACGCAGTATTTT
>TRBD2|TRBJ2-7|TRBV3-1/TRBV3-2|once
CASSQVGIGGYSYEQYF
TGTGCCAGCAGCCAAGTAGGGATCGGGGGGTACTCCTACGAGCAGTACTTC
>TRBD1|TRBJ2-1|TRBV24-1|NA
CATSDNQGQASEQFF
TGTGCCACCAGTGACAACCAAGGACAGGCGTCTGAGCAGTTCTTC
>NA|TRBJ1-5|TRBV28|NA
CASSTGGALYSNQPQHF
TGTGCCAGCAGTACGGGGGGGGCTTTATATAGCAATCAGCCCCAGCATTTT
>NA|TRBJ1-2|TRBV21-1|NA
CARSSGGGVGYTF
TGTGCCCGCAGCTCAGGAGGGGGCGTAGGCTACACCTTC
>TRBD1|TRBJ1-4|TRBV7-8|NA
CASSRADRGRSEKLFF
TGTGCCAGCAGCCGGGCCGACAGGGGGCGAAGTGAAAAACTGTTTTTT